Listed below are T cell receptor beta chains from one sample, sequenced in a study of blood T cell repertoires in COVID-19. The protocol was immunoSEQ multiplex PCR, while the TCRdb copy is restricted to in-frame clones and leaves out a portion. The table records hundreds of thousands of clones, about 80% of them present only once. Sequenced input: peripheral blood. These receptors were obtained from a woman between 45 and 60 years old who had recovered from COVID-19. The CDR3 runs from the conserved cysteine through the conserved F or W. For some rows the clone size is stated as once, few or many, or as a class when expanded; others skip it.

abundance | j_gene | v_gene | CDR3aa
NA | TRBJ2-5 | TRBV14 | CASSSLYQETQYF
NA | TRBJ1-6 | TRBV2 | CASRIDIGQGRSPLHF
NA | TRBJ2-1 | TRBV30 | CAWTPLAGEVQFF
NA | TRBJ2-7 | TRBV3-1/TRBV3-2 | CASSAGEWRPYEQYF
NA | TRBJ2-2 | TRBV11-3 | CASSLRQGATGELFF
NA | TRBJ1-1 | TRBV6-5 | CASSYPGQFEAFF
NA | TRBJ2-3 | TRBV5-4 | CATPSGSGGPTDTQYF
once | TRBJ2-7 | TRBV23-1 | CASSLGEGRYEQYF
NA | TRBJ2-1 | TRBV21-1 | CASSPHRTGYEQFF
NA | TRBJ1-1 | TRBV3-1/TRBV3-2 | CASSPPGNTEAFF
NA | TRBJ2-1 | TRBV2 | CASRIAGEQFF
few | TRBJ2-7 | TRBV30 | CAWSVGGPPDEQYF
NA | TRBJ1-2 | TRBV5-1 | CASSLAGTGGEGYTF